The clone carrying this T cell receptor (beta chain) appeared a few times. Its antigen remains unidentified. A junction end diverges from the germline sequence, so it may reflect a read error. The data were obtained in a study of T cell repertoires in cytomegalovirus infection. MiXCR, run by TCRdb on the reads, gives a single entry per CDR3 protein. The sample consists of more than 400,000 distinct CDR3 sequences, 26% of them appearing once. In germline, CDR1 is SSHAT, CDR2 FNYEAQ (reference sequence). This CDR3 is 13 amino acids long. General study results and limits: The cumulative frequency of public TCR beta families distinguished individuals who carried CMV together with the relevant HLA. There were HLA-C-restricted CMV-specific TCR beta clonotypes dominating the ex vivo response.

V is TRBV7-7 and J is TRBJ2-1, with D hard to call. Sequencing input: PBMCs. The clonotype originates from a human donor in good health (CMV status not recorded). Some clones in this sample may be carry-over from other donors' samples. The CDR3 nucleotides read TGTGCTAGCAGCTTACGGCAGGAGAATGAGCAGTTCTTC. Amino acid sequence: CASSLRQENEQFF.